This is a list of T cell receptor beta chains from one sample in a study of T-cell reconstitution after alpha-beta-depleted transplantation in children. TCRdb analysed the PCR reads with MiXCR anew, one entry per CDR3 protein. The sample consists of 350,000 to 500,000 distinct CDR3 sequences, roughly 44% of them appearing once. Sequencing was performed on PBMCs, taken before TCRalphabeta/CD19-depleted stem cell transplant. The receptors derive from a girl between 2 and 10 years old with aplastic anemia, due to receive a stem cell transplant. Each CDR3 is given with its conserved first and last residue. A D gene is named only where the DNA matches it firmly. The listing skips clone size in some rows; elsewhere it reads once, few, many or a size class.

TGTGCCACCGGGCCGGGGCTAGACAACTGGGAGGAGCTGTTTTTT | CATGPGLDNWEELFF | - | TRBJ2-2 | TRBV27 | few
TGTGCCAGCAGCTTAACAAGCGATTCACCCCTCCACTTT | CASSLTSDSPLHF | - | TRBJ1-6 | TRBV7-8 | few
TGCAGTGCTAGGATGGCGGGAAAGACAGATACGCAGTATTTT | CSARMAGKTDTQYF | - | TRBJ2-3 | TRBV20-1 | -
TGTGCCAGCAGTTTAGGGCAAGACGCCGGGGAGCTGTTTTTT | CASSLGQDAGELFF | - | TRBJ2-2 | TRBV12-3/TRBV12-4 | -
TGTGCCAGCAGCCCTGATGGGCCCCATCAGCCCCAGCATTTT | CASSPDGPHQPQHF | - | TRBJ1-5 | TRBV7-2 | -
TGTGCCAGCAGCCTCCGGGGCCTGGGGGGTGAAGCTTTCTTT | CASSLRGLGGEAFF | - | TRBJ1-1 | TRBV7-2 | -
TGTGCCAGCTCACCGCGGCCCCGGGCGGACACTGAAGCTTTCTTT | CASSPRPRADTEAFF | - | TRBJ1-1 | TRBV18 | -
TGCGCCAGCAGCTTAGAAAGGGGGGTCGCCGAAGCTTTCTTT | CASSLERGVAEAFF | - | TRBJ1-1 | TRBV5-1 | -
TGCAGTGCTAGCCGGGACAGGGGTAACGAGCAGTACTTC | CSASRDRGNEQYF | TRBD1 | TRBJ2-7 | TRBV20-1 | -
TGCGCCAGCAGCTTGGTTACAGGGCATGTCCCAGATACGCAGTATTTT | CASSLVTGHVPDTQYF | - | TRBJ2-3 | TRBV5-1 | few
TGTGCCAGCAGCAGGACTAGCGGGAGTGCAGAGACCCAGTACTTC | CASSRTSGSAETQYF | TRBD2 | TRBJ2-5 | TRBV6-2/TRBV6-3 | -
TGTGCCAGCAGCCGCCTCGAAGCGGGGGGGCCCTATACGCAGTATTTT | CASSRLEAGGPYTQYF | TRBD2 | TRBJ2-3 | TRBV7-3 | -
TGCGCCAGCAGCCCAGGCCGGGGGATCCAAGCTTTCTTT | CASSPGRGIQAFF | - | TRBJ1-1 | TRBV5-1 | many
TGTGCCATCAGTGAAAGGACCTACGAGCAGTACTTC | CAISERTYEQYF | - | TRBJ2-7 | TRBV10-3 | many
TGTGCCAGCAGTTGGAAAGGGGGGGCGGTGGCTAACTATGGCTACACCTTC | CASSWKGGAVANYGYTF | - | TRBJ1-2 | TRBV6-5 | -
TGTGCCAGCAGTACCCTCTTTACTGAAGCTTTCTTT | CASSTLFTEAFF | - | TRBJ1-1 | TRBV28 | many
TGTGCCAGTAGTATGTCCGGGACAGGGCACTACGAGCAGTACTTC | CASSMSGTGHYEQYF | TRBD1 | TRBJ2-7 | TRBV19 | -
TGTGCCAGCAGCTTCTGGTCCTCTGGAAACACCATATATTTT | CASSFWSSGNTIYF | - | TRBJ1-3 | TRBV5-6 | -
TGCAGCGCATCCTCCGGAGCGGGAAGGGACACCGGGGAGCTGTTTTTT | CSASSGAGRDTGELFF | TRBD2 | TRBJ2-2 | TRBV29-1 | many
TGTGCCGGTCAACTCGGGACAGGGTACAATGAGCAGTTCTTC | CAGQLGTGYNEQFF | TRBD1 | TRBJ2-1 | TRBV5-5 | -
TGCAGTGCTAGAGATCTGACAGGGAACACTGAAGCTTTCTTT | CSARDLTGNTEAFF | - | TRBJ1-1 | TRBV20-1 | few
TGCAGTGCTCGGGACAGCTCAACAGGCGGGGAGCTGTTTTTT | CSARDSSTGGELFF | TRBD1 | TRBJ2-2 | TRBV20-1 | few
TGTGCCAGCACCGCCGGACTAGCTTCCTACCAAGAGACCCAGTACTTC | CASTAGLASYQETQYF | TRBD2 | TRBJ2-5 | TRBV7-2 | -
TGTGCCAGCAGCCCTCTTGGACAGGGGATCAACGAGCAGTACTTC | CASSPLGQGINEQYF | TRBD1 | TRBJ2-7 | TRBV7-3 | -
TGTGCCAGCAGCCAAGGGGGACAGGGGGCGCGCGAGCAGTACTTC | CASSQGGQGAREQYF | TRBD1 | TRBJ2-7 | TRBV4-2 | -
TGTGCCATCAGTGACCGACAGACGACTAGCTCCTATAATTCACCCCTCCACTTT | CAISDRQTTSSYNSPLHF | - | TRBJ1-6 | TRBV10-3 | many
TGTGCAAGTTCGGGACAGCCTGTCTACGAGCAGTACTTC | CASSGQPVYEQYF | TRBD1 | TRBJ2-7 | TRBV27 | -
TGTGCCAGCAGCCCGGGGGCTCTAGGGGGCACAGATACGCAGTATTTT | CASSPGALGGTDTQYF | - | TRBJ2-3 | TRBV4-2 | few
TGTGCCAGTAATTCGCCGAGCGGGAGCTACGAGCAGTACTTC | CASNSPSGSYEQYF | TRBD2 | TRBJ2-7 | TRBV6-1 | -
TGTGCCAGCAGTTTAGATCTCGGCGGCATCGGCTACACCTTC | CASSLDLGGIGYTF | - | TRBJ1-2 | TRBV12-3/TRBV12-4 | once
TGCGCCAGCAGCTTGGATTCTAGCGGCCCAAGACTAGAGACCTACAATGAGCAGTTCTTC | CASSLDSSGPRLETYNEQFF | TRBD2 | TRBJ2-1 | TRBV5-1 | many
TGTGCCAGCAGCAGGACCGCGAAAGGGCAGTTCTTC | CASSRTAKGQFF | - | TRBJ2-1 | TRBV13 | few
TGTGCCAGCAGCTTACGGCCCCAACAGGGGAATGAGCAGTTCTTC | CASSLRPQQGNEQFF | TRBD1 | TRBJ2-1 | TRBV7-9 | -
TGTGCCAGCTCCCGGGCCCCAGATACGCAGTATTTT | CASSRAPDTQYF | - | TRBJ2-3 | TRBV7-9 | -
TGTGCCAGCAGTACACGGACAGGGGGCGGCCAAGAGACCCAGTACTTC | CASSTRTGGGQETQYF | TRBD1 | TRBJ2-5 | TRBV28 | -
TGCAGTACACCGGGACAGATTCTTTCCGAGCAGTACTTC | CSTPGQILSEQYF | TRBD1 | TRBJ2-7 | TRBV20-1 | once
TGTGCCAGCAGCCAAGGGGACTGGGTATCCAAAAACATTCAGTACTTC | CASSQGDWVSKNIQYF | - | TRBJ2-4 | TRBV14 | few
TGCGCCAGCAGCTTCGTTAGCGGGGCCACAGATACGCAGTATTTT | CASSFVSGATDTQYF | TRBD2 | TRBJ2-3 | TRBV5-1 | -
TGTGCCAGCAGCCGACTAGCGGGGCGGAGCACAGATACGCAGTATTTT | CASSRLAGRSTDTQYF | TRBD2 | TRBJ2-3 | TRBV6-1 | -
TGCAGCGCATCACAGGGAGAGACCCAGTACTTC | CSASQGETQYF | - | TRBJ2-5 | TRBV29-1 | -
TGTGCCAGCAGGGGACTAGCGGGAGAGGGGACAGATACGCAGTATTTT | CASRGLAGEGTDTQYF | TRBD2 | TRBJ2-3 | TRBV12-3/TRBV12-4 | -
TGTGCCAGCAGCCCTAGGGGGACTAGCGGGATCCATGAGCAGTTCTTC | CASSPRGTSGIHEQFF | TRBD2 | TRBJ2-1 | TRBV7-9 | many
TGCAGTGCTGGAGAATATAGCGTACGTGCAGATACGCAGTATTTT | CSAGEYSVRADTQYF | - | TRBJ2-3 | TRBV20-1 | -
TGTGCCAGCAGTTTCTCCTACCCGGGTTATAGCAATCAGCCCCAGCATTTT | CASSFSYPGYSNQPQHF | - | TRBJ1-5 | TRBV12-3/TRBV12-4 | -
TGTGCCAGCAGCGGGTCGGGGACAGGGCCTGATGGCGGGGAGCTGTTTTTT | CASSGSGTGPDGGELFF | - | TRBJ2-2 | TRBV21-1 | -
TGTGCCAGCAGCTTAGGGAACTTAGCGGGATCTTCAGGGAATGAGCAGTTCTTC | CASSLGNLAGSSGNEQFF | TRBD2 | TRBJ2-1 | TRBV11-2 | -
TGTGCCAGCAGCTTAGGGCTAGCGGGTTACAATGAGCAGTTCTTC | CASSLGLAGYNEQFF | TRBD2 | TRBJ2-1 | TRBV5-1 | many
TGCAGTGCTGATCGTAGAGGGGGGTACAATGAGCAGTTCTTC | CSADRRGGYNEQFF | - | TRBJ2-1 | TRBV20-1 | -
TGTGCCAGCAGCCAAGCATCGAGTCCTAGCAATGAGCAGTTCTTC | CASSQASSPSNEQFF | - | TRBJ2-1 | TRBV3-1 | -
TGTGCCAGCAAACTCCCGGATACGCAGTATTTT | CASKLPDTQYF | - | TRBJ2-3 | TRBV27 | -
TGCAGCGTGGATACCCTAGGAGTTCTGGAGACCCAGTACTTC | CSVDTLGVLETQYF | - | TRBJ2-5 | TRBV29-1 | -
TGCAGTCAAGGGGGGCGACAAAATTCTGAGCAGTTCTTC | CSQGGRQNSEQFF | - | TRBJ2-1 | TRBV20-1 | once
TGTGCCAGCAGCCACAATAGCGGATACTACGTTGAGCAGTTCTTC | CASSHNSGYYVEQFF | - | TRBJ2-1 | TRBV4-2 | -
TGTGCCAGCTCACCACCGGGTCGGAACACCGGGGAGCTGTTTTTT | CASSPPGRNTGELFF | - | TRBJ2-2 | TRBV18 | once
TGTGCCTGGGGTTTAAGACTAGCTGAAATTGGGCAGTTCTTC | CAWGLRLAEIGQFF | TRBD2 | TRBJ2-1 | TRBV30 | many
TGTGCCAGCAGGTTAGTAACTAGCAATCCTCCCGAGCAGTACTTC | CASRLVTSNPPEQYF | - | TRBJ2-7 | TRBV7-9 | -